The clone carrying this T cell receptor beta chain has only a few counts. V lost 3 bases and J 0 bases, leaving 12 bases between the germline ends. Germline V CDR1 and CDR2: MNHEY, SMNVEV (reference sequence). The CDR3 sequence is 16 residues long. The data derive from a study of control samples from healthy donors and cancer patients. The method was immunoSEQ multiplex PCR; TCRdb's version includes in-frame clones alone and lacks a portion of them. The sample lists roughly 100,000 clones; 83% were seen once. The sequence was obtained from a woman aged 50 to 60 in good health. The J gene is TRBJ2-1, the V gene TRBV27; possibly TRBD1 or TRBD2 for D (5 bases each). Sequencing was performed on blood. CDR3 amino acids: CASSFQAGSSYNEQFF. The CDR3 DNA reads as TGTGCCAGCAGTTTTCAAGCAGGGAGCTCCTACAATGAGCAGTTCTTC.